The present entry profiles one T cell receptor (beta chain) with its context. The data were obtained in a study of blood T cell repertoires in COVID-19. Study summary: Spain, Italy and the United States supplied samples that represented acute and convalescent COVID-19. In each case, the material was cDNA or gDNA derived from T cells, B-cell-depleted T cells, or PBMCs.

How the authors handled the data: Using reference gene primer amplification, nucleated cell counts were estimated. Clones were sequenced by immunoSEQ multiplex PCR, and TCRdb holds only the in-frame ones, with some missing. D and trimming come from the DNA, and the V and J calls and clone size come from that table. This sample has more than 35,000 clones, with 65% to 90% found just once. Per germline, CDR1 LNHNV and CDR2 YYDKDF (reference sequence). The CDR3 extends over 19 amino acids. V was pared by 0 bases and J by 0 bases, with 10 bases of the junction left unmatched. What was sequenced was peripheral blood. The sequence came from a human donor in a cohort sampled during active COVID-19. V is TRBV15 and J is TRBJ2-5, with 10 bases lining up with TRBD2. CDR3 bases: TGTGCCACCAGCAGAGATGTAGCGGGGGGCTCTCCGTACCAAGAGACCCAGTACTTC. It translates to CATSRDVAGGSPYQETQYF. Full variable domain (missing parts from reference TRBV15 and TRBJ2-5): DAMVIQNPRYQVTQFGKPVTLSCSQTLNHNVMYWYQQKSSQAPKLLFHYYDKDFNNEADTPDNFQSRRPNTSFCFLDIRSPGLGDTAMYLCATSRDVAGGSPYQETQYFGPGTRLLVL.